These 29 T cell receptor beta chains were sequenced from one sample in a study of shared clonotypes between healthy human individuals. Data came from immunoSEQ multiplex PCR; TCRdb stores just in-frame clones and leaves some out. The sample shows around 980,000 clones, roughly 74% of them seen only once. The sequencing input was memory CD4+ T cells from PBMCs. The subset was: CD45RA-negative fraction. The receptor source for this set is a man between 18 and 29 years old in good health. Some clones in this sample may be carry-over from other donors' samples.

This clone has more than one count but fewer than ten. The chain couples TRBV20-1 to TRBJ1-5; D is ambiguous. The CDR3 is 11 amino acids. V lost 4 bases, J lost 6 bases, and 7 bases lay in between. Germline V gene sequence: CDR1 DFQATT, CDR2 SNEGSKA (reference sequence). CDR3 loop: CSATPGQPQHF. The CDR3 coding sequence is TGCAGTGCTACGCCCGGTCAGCCCCAGCATTTT.

This chain connects TRBV28 to TRBJ2-7, with D possibly being TRBD1 (6 bases). This CDR3 spans 17 amino acids. CDR1 is MDHEN, CDR2 SYDVKM, per germline. V shed 5 bases and J shed 1 base, with 21 bases lying between them. The DNA for the CDR3 is TGTGCCAGCAGTCCCCGGACTGGACAGCCAACTTCCTACGAGCAGTACTTC. It is translated as CASSPRTGQPTSYEQYF.

The V gene is TRBV2, the J gene TRBJ2-5, with 11 bases fitting TRBD2. Germline V gives CDR1 SNHLY, CDR2 FYNNEI. With 5 bases clipped from V and 4 bases from J, the junction kept 3 bases outside the gene matches. There are 14 residues in the CDR3. For the CDR3, the DNA is TGTGCCAGCAGTAGACTAGCGGGATCAGAGACCCAGTACTTC. It translates to CASSRLAGSETQYF.

This chain joins TRBV11-1 and TRBJ2-1; 8 bases are shared with TRBD1. The germline V gene has CDR1 SGHAT and CDR2 FQDESV (reference sequence). The CDR3 is made up of 13 amino acids. Unmatched junction bases numbered 5, after V lost 6 bases and J lost 7 bases. In nucleotides, the CDR3 is TGTGCCAGCAGTCGGGACAGGCTTAATGAGCAGTTCTTC. Translation: CASSRDRLNEQFF. Variable domain in full (rest from reference TRBV11-1 and TRBJ2-1): EAEVAQSPRYKITEKSQAVAFWCDPISGHATLYWYRQILGQGPELLVQFQDESVVDDSQLPKDRFSAERLKGVDSTLKIQPAELGDSAMYLCASSRDRLNEQFFGPGTRLTVL.

The chain is built from TRBV7-9 and TRBJ2-4; a weak D match, TRBD1 (5 bases). Germline V gene sequence: CDR1 SEHNR, CDR2 FQNEAQ (reference sequence). Trimming removed 5 bases from V and 4 bases from J, with 9 bases in between. The CDR3 contains 13 residues. CDR3 nucleotide sequence: TGTGCCAGCAGCGGCAAGGGGAAAAACATTCAGTACTTC. This encodes CASSGKGKNIQYF.

The chain employs TRBV9 and TRBJ2-5, with 10 bases that match TRBD2. V lost 0 bases to trimming and J lost 4 bases; unmatched junction nucleotides: 15. The germline gives CDR1 SGDLS, CDR2 YYNGEE. This CDR3 has 19 residues. The CDR3 nucleotides are TGTGCCAGCAGCGTAGGACTAGCGGGCCCCCGTGGTGGGCGAGAGACCCAGTACTTC. Its protein is CASSVGLAGPRGGRETQYF.

The chain joins TRBV9 to TRBJ2-6; the D is unclear. Germline V gene data show CDR1 as SGDLS and CDR2 as YYNGEE. This CDR3 spans 15 amino acids. Trimming left V 4 bases short and J 0 bases short, with 8 bases between. The DNA for the CDR3 is TGTGCCAGCAGCCCCATCCGCTCTGGGGCCAACGTCCTGACTTTC. Translating it yields CASSPIRSGANVLTF.

A single count supports this clone. V and J are TRBV11-2 and TRBJ2-5; 8 bases align to TRBD2. CDR1 and CDR2 from the germline V gene are SGHAT and FQNNGV. V trimming: 6 bases; J trimming: 1 base; junction bases outside the gene matches: 16. The CDR3 totals 18 residues. In DNA, the CDR3 is TGTGCCAGCAGACGAGGGGCTAGCGGGCGAAGTTTCCAAGAGACCCAGTACTTC. Its protein product is CASRRGASGRSFQETQYF.

This rearrangement joins TRBV5-1 to TRBJ2-2, with 9 bases fitting TRBD2. Germline CDR1 and CDR2: SGHRS and YFSETQ. CDR3 length equals 18 residues. With 4 bases clipped from V and 0 bases from J, the junction kept 10 bases outside the gene matches. The CDR3 DNA is TGCGCCAGCAGCCTCCGTGGTAGCGGGAGCGCGAACACCGGGGAGCTGTTTTTT. Translation: CASSLRGSGSANTGELFF. The variable domain in full, with the rest retrieved from reference TRBV5-1 and TRBJ2-2, is KAGVTQTPRYLIKTRGQQVTLSCSPISGHRSVSWYQQTPGQGLQFLFEYFSETQRNKGNFPGRFSGRQFSNSRSEMNVSTLELGDSALYLCASSLRGSGSANTGELFFGEGSRLTVL.

The V and J genes are TRBV6-5 and TRBJ1-2; D gene ambiguous. The V and J ends lost 7 bases and 7 bases respectively, with 16 bases between them. Germline assignment: CDR1 MNHEY and CDR2 SVGAGI. The CDR3 length is 13 residues. CDR3 nucleotides: TGTGCCAGCACCCCCAGGAGGGAGGGTGGCTACACCTTC. It yields the protein CASTPRREGGYTF.

This chain uses TRBV5-1 with TRBJ1-1; D may be TRBD1 (6 bases). Germline CDR1 and CDR2: SGHRS and YFSETQ. The CDR3 length is 13 residues. V was trimmed by 4 bases and J by 4 bases, leaving 11 bases between them. This CDR3 is CASSPGGPTEAFF. CDR3 nucleotides: TGCGCCAGCAGCCCCGGGGGGCCCACTGAAGCTTTCTTT.

The chain employs TRBV18 and TRBJ2-5; 9 bases map to TRBD1. Germline trimming cut 2 bases from V and 2 bases from J; bases unmatched to any gene: 3. This CDR3 contains 15 residues. The germline CDR1 and CDR2 sequences are KGHSH and LQKENI. CDR3 sequence (DNA): TGTGCCAGCTCACCATCGACAGGGGGACAAGAGACCCAGTACTTC. Amino acids: CASSPSTGGQETQYF.

The chain recombines TRBV19 with TRBJ1-5, with 10 bases lining up with TRBD1. V shed 4 bases, J shed 2 bases, and the junction held 5 bases outside the gene matches. Germline CDR1 LNHDA, CDR2 SQIVND (reference sequence). CDR3 length equals 16 residues. Here the CDR3 DNA reads TGTGCCAGTAGTACGGACAGGGGGATAGGCAATCAGCCCCAGCATTTT. This encodes CASSTDRGIGNQPQHF. Full variable domain (rest looked up from reference TRBV19 and TRBJ1-5): DGGITQSPKYLFRKEGQNVTLSCEQNLNHDAMYWYRQDPGQGLRLIYYSQIVNDFQKGDIAEGYSVSREKKESFPLTVTSAQKNPTAFYLCASSTDRGIGNQPQHFGDGTRLSIL.

The chain recombines TRBV6-1 with TRBJ1-3; TRBD1 matches at 7 bases. Germline V lookup: CDR1 MNHNS, CDR2 SASEGT. CDR3 length: 14 amino acids. The V and J ends lost 6 bases and 4 bases, in that order; junction bases with no gene match: 6. CDR3 nucleotide sequence: TGTGCCAGCAGCCGGGACAGAGCGGGAAACACCATATATTTT. This encodes CASSRDRAGNTIYF.

This sequence joins TRBV9 and TRBJ2-3; D ambiguous. V was clipped by 4 bases and J by 8 bases, with 11 bases between them. Per germline, CDR1 SGDLS and CDR2 YYNGEE. The CDR3 totals 12 residues. This CDR3 is CASSTGPGTQYF. CDR3 in DNA: TGTGCCAGCAGCACCGGGCCCGGTACGCAGTATTTT.

The chain is built from TRBV9 and TRBJ1-3, with 8 nucleotides matching TRBD1. Germline V gives CDR1 SGDLS, CDR2 YYNGEE. This CDR3 is 15 amino acids long. V lost 7 bases and J lost 2; bases outside the gene matches: 8. CDR3 DNA: TGTGCCAGCGGCCGGGACAGGCATCCTGGAAACACCATATATTTT. Translation: CASGRDRHPGNTIYF.

V gene TRBV5-5 combines with J gene TRBJ2-3; D is ambiguous. Trimming shortened V by 0 bases and J by 2 bases, and 7 bases separated the two germline ends. The CDR3 is made up of 14 amino acids. Germline CDR1 is SGHKS and CDR2 is YYEKEE (reference sequence). CDR3 loop: CASSLGHFTDTQYF. The CDR3 region has the DNA TGTGCCAGCAGCTTGGGACACTTCACAGATACGCAGTATTTT.

The chain carries TRBV10-1 and TRBJ1-2; TRBD1 might be the D (5 bases). This CDR3 contains 15 residues. The germline V and J ends were trimmed by 3 bases and 0 bases, with 11 bases remaining between them. Germline V gene sequence: CDR1 WNHNN, CDR2 SYGVQD (reference sequence). CDR3 nucleotides: TGCGCCAGCAGTGAAGGGGTCGGATCTAACTATGGCTACACCTTC. It encodes CASSEGVGSNYGYTF.

The CDR3 is CASNPRTGAQPQHF. In DNA form, the CDR3 reads TGTGCCAGTAACCCCAGGACAGGGGCTCAGCCCCAGCATTTT. The chain joins TRBV19 to TRBJ1-5, with TRBD1 matching over 9 bases. The CDR3 is 14 residues long. The J segment lost 6 bases and the V segment lost 7 bases, leaving 7 bases of the junction unmatched. Per the germline V gene, CDR1 is LNHDA and CDR2 is SQIVND (reference sequence).

The V gene is TRBV10-1, the J gene TRBJ2-2; D may be TRBD1 (6 bases). Trimming pared 6 bases from V and 5 bases from J, leaving 19 bases between. The CDR3 contains 16 residues. Germline CDR1 WNHNN, CDR2 SYGVQD (reference sequence). Written as DNA, the CDR3 is TGCGCCAGCAGCCACACAGGGATATTGGGAACCGGGGAGCTGTTTTTT. Its protein product is CASSHTGILGTGELFF.

The chain employs TRBV18 and TRBJ1-5; possibly TRBD1 for D (5 bases). In germline, CDR1 is KGHSH, CDR2 LQKENI. CDR3 length equals 13 residues. The ends were cut back, 6 bases at V and 3 bases at J, with 9 bases in the middle. CDR3 amino acids: CASSDTYNQPQHF. The CDR3 DNA is TGTGCCAGCTCGGACACCTACAATCAGCCCCAGCATTTT.

The rearrangement links TRBV2 to TRBJ1-5, with D perhaps TRBD1 (6 bases). CDR3 size: 14 residues. Germline CDR1 is SNHLY and CDR2 is FYNNEI. The ends were cut back, 7 bases at V and 7 bases at J, with 17 bases in the middle. CDR3 sequence reads: CASKGGSYSQPQHF. Here the CDR3 DNA reads TGTGCCAGCAAGGGGGGCTCCTACAGCCAGCCCCAGCATTTT.

V and J are TRBV11-2 and TRBJ2-1, with a possible D match to TRBD2 (5 bases). Trimming took off 1 base at V and 4 bases at J, with 8 bases between the two ends. This CDR3 contains 14 residues. Germline V gene data show CDR1 as SGHAT and CDR2 as FQNNGV. CDR3 protein: CASSLAGLYNEQFF. The CDR3 bases are TGTGCCAGCAGCTTAGCTGGACTGTACAATGAGCAGTTCTTC.

The table lists this clone with a count of one. This chain uses TRBV2 with TRBJ1-5, with TRBD1 matching over 9 bases. V lost 3 bases, J lost 2 bases, and 8 bases stayed unmatched. CDR1 and CDR2 from the germline V gene are SNHLY and FYNNEI. This CDR3 is 17 amino acids long. The CDR3 here is CASSDPGDRDRNQPQHF. DNA of the CDR3: TGTGCCAGCAGTGATCCCGGGGACAGGGATCGCAATCAGCCCCAGCATTTT.

The chain joins TRBV5-4 to TRBJ2-7; 9 positions match TRBD2. V was clipped by 4 bases and J by 3 bases; unmatched bases: 11. Germline CDR1 and CDR2: SGHNT and YYREEE (reference sequence). CDR3 length: 16 residues. The CDR3 DNA is TGTGCCAGCAGCCTGCCGACTAGCGGAGCCCACTACGAGCAGTACTTC. Translation gives CASSLPTSGAHYEQYF.

J is TRBJ1-3 and V is TRBV14; TRBD1 is a possible D gene (6 bases). Germline CDR1 and CDR2: SGHDN and FVKESK. The CDR3 contains 15 residues. V gave up 3 bases and J gave up 1 base, with 10 bases separating them. The CDR3 nucleotides read TGTGCCAGCAGCCAGATACAGGGTTCTGGAAACACCATATATTTT. It yields the protein CASSQIQGSGNTIYF.

This clone was counted a few times. The chain uses TRBV7-2 and TRBJ2-6; either TRBD1 or TRBD2 may fit D (6 bases each). CDR3 length: 17 amino acids. V lost 5 bases and J 0 bases, leaving 14 bases between the germline ends. Germline loops: CDR1 SGHTA, CDR2 FQGNSA. The CDR3 loop is CASSRSGATSGANVLTF. CDR3 bases: TGTGCCAGCAGCCGATCGGGGGCCACCTCTGGGGCCAACGTCCTGACTTTC.

The chain employs TRBV30 and TRBJ1-2, with 8 bases aligning to TRBD1. In germline, CDR1 is GTSNPN, CDR2 SVGIG (reference sequence). The CDR3 has 15 residues. Germline trimming cut 8 bases from V and 7 bases from J; bases unmatched to any gene: 18. For the CDR3, the DNA is TGTGCCACAGACGGGGGACAGGCCGGAAGGCGTGGCTACACCTTC. This gives the protein CATDGGQAGRRGYTF.

This chain uses TRBV9 with TRBJ2-3; D might be TRBD2 (6 bases). The V gene's germline CDR1 is SGDLS and CDR2 YYNGEE. Trimming cost V 3 bases and J 2 bases, with 16 bases left between them. This CDR3 contains 16 residues. The CDR3 DNA reads as TGTGCCAGCAGCGCCCCTGGAGGGGTTATCACAGATACGCAGTATTTT. This translates into CASSAPGGVITDTQYF.